This TCR beta chain was recovered during a study of identical twins. In this sample, this clonotype turned up once. Its antigen is as yet unknown. The germline CDR1 and CDR2 sequences are SGHTA and FQGTGA. This CDR3 contains 16 residues. Trimming took 2 bases from V and 0 from J, leaving 10 bases between them. MiXCR, applied by TCRdb to the 5' RACE reads, yields one record per CDR3 protein. The sample holds 430,000 or so distinct CDR3 sequences; 20% to 25% are singletons and the top ten take about 2.7%. Study outcomes and limitations: Compared with unrelated sharing, twin-shared out-of-frame alpha sequences had more low-probability sequences. Models, which agreed with sharing between unrelated individuals, nonetheless underestimated the out-of-frame TCR alpha sharing seen in monozygotic twins.

These data are also associated with another study on T cells expressing NK-cell markers. As that report states: Sorted CD3+CD56-NKG2C+, CD3+CD56+NKG2C+ and CD3+CD56+NKG2C- T cells supplied the TCR beta repertoires. It was still unclear whether expanded NKG2C+ T cell clones were HCMV specific.

Material: CD4+ T cells sorted from blood. The receptor was derived from a woman between 18 and 30 years old in good health. The chain uses TRBV7-3 and TRBJ2-2, with a weak D call TRBD2 (5 bases). CDR3 sequence: CASSLAPGSNTGELFF. The CDR3 coding sequence is TGTGCCAGCAGCTTAGCTCCGGGGTCGAACACCGGGGAGCTGTTTTTT.